The 15 T cell receptor beta chains given below trace back to one sample, sequenced in a study of blood T cell repertoires in COVID-19. Profiled with immunoSEQ multiplex PCR; TCRdb holds only in-frame clones, not every one. The top ten clones hold about 9.5% of a sample with around 330,000 clones, approximately 90% of them seen once. Sequences were obtained from PBMCs or T cells enriched from blood (not recorded which). Source of these receptors: a woman aged 40 to 50 who had recovered from COVID-19.

V usage is TRBV7-8 and J usage is TRBJ2-5; 9 bases are a match to TRBD2. CDR3 length: 15 amino acids. Unmatched junction bases numbered 7, after V lost 3 bases and J lost 5 bases. Germline CDR1 reads SGHVS; CDR2 reads FQNEAQ. The CDR3, as DNA: TGTGCCAGCAGCTTCGAGGCGGGGGGGCACGAGACCCAGTACTTC. It codes for CASSFEAGGHETQYF.

This clone came up a few times. The V gene is TRBV7-6, the J gene TRBJ2-5; D remains unclear. The CDR3 extends over 13 amino acids. Germline loops: CDR1 SGHVS, CDR2 FNYEAQ. Trimming removed 2 bases at V and 2 bases at J, with 6 bases between. CDR3 sequence reads: CASSLNSQETQYF. The CDR3 DNA sequence: TGTGCCAGCAGCTTAAACTCGCAAGAGACCCAGTACTTC.

The chain uses TRBV9 and TRBJ1-4, with D perhaps matching TRBD1 (5 bases). The CDR3 runs to 15 residues. Trimming left V 0 bases short and J 7 bases short, with 13 bases between. Looked up from germline, CDR1 is SGDLS and CDR2 is YYNGEE. CDR3 protein: CASSVESGGFEKLFF. Here the CDR3 DNA reads TGTGCCAGCAGCGTAGAGTCCGGGGGATTTGAAAAACTGTTTTTT.

This sequence joins TRBV20-1 and TRBJ1-4, with 10 bases lining up with TRBD1. J lost 5 bases, V lost 3 bases, and 3 bases had no gene match. CDR3 length: 14 residues. Germline V CDR1 and CDR2: DFQATT, SNEGSKA (reference sequence). The CDR3 reads CSASGQGVNEKLFF. Here the CDR3 DNA reads TGCAGTGCTAGTGGACAGGGGGTAAATGAAAAACTGTTTTTT.

As DNA, the CDR3 is TGCGCCAGCAGTGAGAGCGGCGGCGTCACTGAAGCTTTCTTT. It codes for CASSESGGVTEAFF. The V call is TRBV10-1, the J call TRBJ1-1; D not resolved. Trimming cost V 2 bases and J 4 bases, with 11 bases left between them. CDR1 WNHNN and CDR2 SYGVQD come from the germline V gene (reference sequence). CDR3 size: 14 residues.

V usage is TRBV2 and J usage is TRBJ2-5, with TRBD1 as a possible D gene (6 bases). V lost 7 bases to trimming and J lost 5 bases, with 14 bases between them. Germline V gene data show CDR1 as SNHLY and CDR2 as FYNNEI. The length of the CDR3 is 13 residues. The CDR3 bases are TGTGCCAGCAACAGGGCGCTTACCGAGACCCAGTACTTC. The encoded protein is CASNRALTETQYF.

The chain uses TRBV6-2 or TRBV6-3 and TRBJ2-7; possible D gene TRBD1, 5 bases. Germline CDR1 is MNHEY and CDR2 is SVGEGT. The CDR3 contains 15 residues. Trimming left V 0 bases short and J 2 bases short, with 11 bases between. CDR3 sequence (DNA): TGTGCCAGCAGTTACTCGAGGACAAACCCCTACGAGCAGTACTTC. As protein: CASSYSRTNPYEQYF.

The V gene is TRBV7-9, the J gene TRBJ2-2; 9 bases are shared with TRBD2. The germline CDR1 and CDR2 sequences are SEHNR and FQNEAQ (reference sequence). The CDR3 sequence is 16 residues long. The J segment lost 3 bases and the V segment lost 7 bases, leaving 9 bases of the junction unmatched. The CDR3 nucleotides are TGTGCCAGCATCCACGGCGGGAGGGTTGACACCGGGGAGCTGTTTTTT. It encodes CASIHGGRVDTGELFF.

The rearrangement links TRBV11-2 to TRBJ2-6; D uncertain. This CDR3 comprises 15 residues. Germline V CDR1 and CDR2: SGHAT, FQNNGV. V lost 3 bases and J lost 4, with 10 bases in between. CDR3 coding DNA: TGTGCCAGCAGCTTGAGCTCCCCCGGGGCCAACGTCCTGACTTTC. This gives the protein CASSLSSPGANVLTF.

The chain has TRBV6-1 and TRBJ2-1; 12 bases match TRBD2. The CDR3 spans 16 residues. Germline loops: CDR1 MNHNS, CDR2 SASEGT. V was pared by 4 bases and J by 2 bases, with 3 bases of the junction left unmatched. As DNA, the CDR3 is TGTGCCAGCAGTGTGCGACTAGCGGGAGCCTACAATGAGCAGTTCTTC. It specifies CASSVRLAGAYNEQFF.

V usage is TRBV19 and J usage is TRBJ2-3; D uncertain. V was cut by 3 bases and J by 4 bases, with 17 bases left in between. Germline values: CDR1 LNHDA, CDR2 SQIVND (reference sequence). The CDR3 spans 16 residues. The CDR3 loop reads CASSIYGASSPDTQYF. The DNA of the CDR3 is TGTGCCAGTAGTATCTATGGAGCCTCTAGTCCAGATACGCAGTATTTT. The full variable domain, rest sourced from reference TRBV19 and TRBJ2-3, is DGGITQSPKYLFRKEGQNVTLSCEQNLNHDAMYWYRQDPGQGLRLIYYSQIVNDFQKGDIAEGYSVSREKKESFPLTVTSAQKNPTAFYLCASSIYGASSPDTQYFGPGTRLTVL.

The chain couples TRBV5-6 to TRBJ2-5; D is possibly TRBD1 (5 bases). This CDR3 comprises 12 residues. Trimming took 0 bases from V and 10 from J, leaving 10 bases between them. Germline CDR1 is SGHDT and CDR2 is YYEEEE. CDR3 DNA sequence: TGTGCCAGCAGCTTGGACAGGTGGGACCAGTACTTC. It yields the protein CASSLDRWDQYF.

The chain carries TRBV4-3 and TRBJ1-2; D remains ambiguous. Trimming removed 0 bases from V and 3 bases from J, with 8 bases in between. CDR1 and CDR2 from the germline V gene are LGHNA and YSLEER. This CDR3 comprises 14 residues. In DNA, the CDR3 is TGCGCCAGCAGCCAAGAGACGGACTACTATGGCTACACCTTC. This codes for CASSQETDYYGYTF.

The V gene is TRBV11-3, the J gene TRBJ2-1; D perhaps matches TRBD2 (7 bases). Germline assignment: CDR1 SGHNT and CDR2 YENEEA. V was shortened by 1 base and J by 8 bases, with 12 bases between the two germline ends. The CDR3 has 14 residues. CDR3 residues: CASSLGGGADEQFF. CDR3 bases: TGTGCCAGCAGCTTAGGTGGGGGGGCCGATGAGCAGTTCTTC.

The chain joins TRBV7-3 to TRBJ1-2, with D unclear. V shed 5 bases and J shed 2 bases, with 21 bases lying between them. The germline V gene encodes CDR1 SGHTA and CDR2 FQGTGA. The CDR3 loop spans 17 amino acids. CDR3 DNA: TGTGCCAGCAGCCCCCGGTCGGACGGAGGAGCCAACTATGGCTACACCTTC. The encoded protein is CASSPRSDGGANYGYTF.